Listed below are T cell receptor beta chains from one sample, sequenced in a study of blood T cell repertoires in COVID-19. The table came from immunoSEQ multiplex PCR; TCRdb's copy has only in-frame clones and leaves some out. The table shows around 280,000 clones, with around 85% occurring only once. Sequenced material: peripheral blood. The receptors derive from a woman aged 25 to 39 who had recovered from COVID-19. Both conserved end residues are part of each CDR3. Each record gives: V gene, J gene, clone size, D gene, CDR3 protein, CDR3 DNA. A D gene is named only where the DNA matches it firmly. Only part of the rows carry a size: once, few, many, or a class if the clone is expanded.

>TRBV12-3/TRBV12-4|TRBJ1-4|once|NA
CASSTATQKLFF
TGTGCCAGTTCGACAGCAACCCAAAAACTGTTTTTT
>TRBV5-1|TRBJ2-7|NA|TRBD1
CASSFRDSSVYEQYF
TGCGCCAGCAGCTTCCGGGACAGTTCTGTCTACGAGCAGTACTTC
>TRBV18|TRBJ2-1|once|TRBD1
CASSLDGTGHYNEQFF
TGTGCCAGCTCCCTCGACGGGACAGGGCACTACAATGAGCAGTTCTTC
>TRBV10-2|TRBJ2-3|NA|TRBD1
CASGARQGAATDTQYF
TGCGCCAGCGGAGCGAGACAGGGGGCTGCGACAGATACGCAGTATTTT
>TRBV7-2|TRBJ2-7|NA|NA
CASSLGGGAEQYF
TGTGCCAGCAGCTTAGGAGGGGGGGCCGAGCAGTACTTC
>TRBV7-9|TRBJ1-2|NA|NA
CASIPRGGRGYTF
TGTGCCAGCATCCCCCGCGGCGGGAGGGGCTACACCTTC
>TRBV28|TRBJ2-2|NA|TRBD1
CASSLLPGTGGGGELFF
TGTGCCAGCAGTTTATTGCCCGGGACAGGGGGCGGCGGGGAGCTGTTTTTT
>TRBV2|TRBJ2-7|NA|NA
CASSPPTSTSYEQYF
TGTGCCAGCAGCCCCCCCACATCAACCTCCTACGAGCAGTACTTC
>TRBV3-1/TRBV3-2|TRBJ2-6|once|NA
CASRARIGANVLTF
TGTGCCAGCAGGGCTAGGATTGGGGCCAACGTCCTGACTTTC
>TRBV30|TRBJ2-1|NA|NA
CAWKGGGRYNEQFF
TGTGCCTGGAAAGGGGGGGGCCGCTACAATGAGCAGTTCTTC
>TRBV3-1/TRBV3-2|TRBJ2-7|few|TRBD2
CASSRYQTSGTYEQYF
TGTGCCAGCAGCCGATACCAGACTAGCGGCACCTACGAGCAGTACTTC
>TRBV7-7|TRBJ2-1|NA|TRBD2
CASSTGLAGRNEQFF
TGTGCTAGCAGTACCGGACTAGCGGGCCGCAATGAGCAGTTCTTC
>TRBV6-5|TRBJ1-4|NA|TRBD1
CASSTGQGTNEKLFF
TGTGCCAGCAGTACCGGACAGGGGACTAATGAAAAACTGTTTTTT
>TRBV13|TRBJ2-2|NA|TRBD2
CASSVAGGGAGELFF
TGTGCCAGCAGCGTCGCGGGAGGTGGGGCCGGGGAGCTGTTTTTT
>TRBV4-3|TRBJ2-2|NA|TRBD2
CASSQDLGSGRYPGELFF
TGCGCCAGCAGCCAAGATCTAGGGAGCGGGAGGTACCCCGGGGAGCTGTTTTTT
>TRBV3-1/TRBV3-2|TRBJ2-7|NA|NA
CASSHPLLSEQYF
TGTGCCAGCAGCCATCCTCTCCTTTCCGAGCAGTACTTC
>TRBV27|TRBJ2-2|few|NA
CASSSKRGTGELFF
TGTGCCAGCAGTTCGAAAAGGGGGACCGGGGAGCTGTTTTTT
>TRBV19|TRBJ1-3|NA|NA
CATADPSGNTIYF
TGTGCCACCGCGGATCCGTCTGGAAACACCATATATTTT
>TRBV19|TRBJ2-7|NA|TRBD1
CASSIGRGSIYEQYF
TGTGCCAGTAGTATTGGCAGGGGGTCGATCTACGAGCAGTACTTC
>TRBV5-1|TRBJ2-5|NA|TRBD2
CASSLRTSGQETQYF
TGCGCCAGCAGCCTACGGACTAGCGGGCAAGAGACCCAGTACTTC
>TRBV6-6|TRBJ2-2|NA|NA
CASKTPREEGELFF
TGTGCCAGCAAAACGCCCAGGGAAGAGGGGGAGCTGTTTTTT
>TRBV18|TRBJ1-1|NA|NA
CASSPRRGEAMNTEAFF
TGTGCCAGCTCACCACGCCGGGGGGAGGCCATGAACACTGAAGCTTTCTTT
>TRBV24-1|TRBJ2-7|NA|NA
CATSDQHRATLDEQYF
TGTGCCACCAGTGATCAACACAGGGCCACACTAGACGAGCAGTACTTC
>TRBV5-4|TRBJ1-1|once|TRBD1
CASSSGGADTEAFF
TGTGCCAGCAGCTCAGGGGGAGCGGACACTGAAGCTTTCTTT
>TRBV12-3/TRBV12-4|TRBJ2-5|NA|TRBD2
CASRSSGETQYF
TGTGCCAGCAGATCTAGCGGGGAGACCCAGTACTTC
>TRBV30|TRBJ1-6|NA|NA
CAWRGAPDSPLHF
TGTGCCTGGAGGGGGGCGCCTGATTCACCCCTCCACTTT
>TRBV19|TRBJ1-1|NA|NA
CASSGQGRSEAFF
TGTGCCAGTAGTGGTCAGGGAAGGAGTGAAGCTTTCTTT
>TRBV11-2|TRBJ2-5|NA|TRBD1
CASSSVDRDKETQYF
TGTGCCAGCAGCTCTGTGGACAGGGACAAGGAGACCCAGTACTTC
>TRBV5-1|TRBJ2-2|NA|TRBD2
CASSLGGLAVTGELFF
TGCGCCAGCAGCTTGGGGGGACTAGCGGTCACCGGGGAGCTGTTTTTT
>TRBV4-3|TRBJ2-7|once|TRBD2
CASSQDRAGGYEQYF
TGCGCCAGCAGCCAAGACAGGGCGGGGGGGTACGAGCAGTACTTC
>TRBV7-2|TRBJ2-7|NA|TRBD2
CASSFSGGSTYEQYF
TGTGCCAGCAGCTTCTCGGGAGGGAGCACCTACGAGCAGTACTTC